The clone carrying this T cell receptor beta chain was recorded a few times. The data were obtained in a study of T-cell memory formation after mild COVID-19. Germline loops: CDR1 LGHNA, CDR2 YNFKEQ. Trimming removed 0 bases from V and 10 bases from J, with 13 bases in between. The CDR3 spans 15 residues. In TCRdb, the 5' RACE reads were re-called with MiXCR into one record per CDR3 protein. Here the sample spans a few hundred thousand distinct CDR3 sequences, 16% being singletons. This TCR was recovered from a man younger than 30 who had mild COVID-19 (a few samples of this study predate the infection). Cell type and time point are not known. The sequencing sample was made of PBMCs or a T cell subset sorted from them (not recorded which). J is TRBJ1-6 and V is TRBV4-2; tentatively, D is TRBD1 (6 bases). CDR3 sequence reads: CASSQDGGAGSPLHF. In nucleotides, the CDR3 is TGTGCCAGCAGCCAAGATGGGGGCGCCGGATCACCCCTCCACTTT.